Sequencing of this T cell receptor beta chain was carried out in a study of blood T cell repertoires in COVID-19. On the study more broadly: Both acute and convalescent COVID-19 samples were obtained from the United States, Italy and Spain. T cells, B-cell-depleted T cells, or PBMCs supplied cDNA or gDNA.

This clone has a handful of counts. V was clipped by 4 bases and J by 10 bases, with 15 bases between them. CDR3 size: 13 residues. Germline V CDR1 and CDR2: SGHNT, YYREEE (reference sequence). As processed by the authors: Amplification from reference gene primers served as the basis for estimated nucleated cell counts. Here immunoSEQ multiplex PCR was the method, and the copy in TCRdb shows in-frame clones only, minus some. D and trimming come from the DNA, and the V and J calls and clone size come from that table. The table has about 58,000 clones, about 84% seen once. This TCR was recovered from a man aged 35-49 years with active COVID-19. The chain uses TRBV5-4 and TRBJ2-1; D perhaps matches TRBD1 (6 bases). Sequenced sample: peripheral blood. The CDR3 here is CASSPGVRVEQFF. The CDR3 nucleotides are TGTGCCAGCAGCCCAGGGGTCCGGGTGGAGCAGTTCTTC.